A single sample gave rise to the 20 T cell receptor beta chains below, sequenced in a study of early T cells in non-severe SARS-CoV-2 infection. TCRdb fed the 5' RACE reads into MiXCR, producing one record per CDR3 protein. In the table there are about 71,000 distinct CDR3 sequences, around 12% of which are singletons. The material sequenced was whole blood, taken at baseline. Receptors were obtained from an adult who was a healthcare worker with PCR-confirmed SARS-CoV-2 infection or an uninfected control (not recorded which).

This sequence joins TRBV12-3 or TRBV12-4 and TRBJ2-3; TRBD2 aligns across 10 bases. Trimming cost V 7 bases and J 4 bases; bases outside gene matches: 8. CDR3 length: 15 residues. For the CDR3, the DNA is TGTGCCAGCACCATTGGGACTAGCGCGGCAGATACGCAGTATTTT. Encoded protein: CASTIGTSAADTQYF.

A few counts support this clonotype. This chain uses TRBV5-4 with TRBJ2-1; D is perhaps TRBD1 or TRBD2 (5 bases each). CDR3 length: 17 residues. Trimming removed 4 bases at V and 0 bases at J, with 17 bases between. In germline, CDR1 is SGHNT, CDR2 YYREEE (reference sequence). CDR3 amino acids: CASSPTGTASSYNEQFF. The DNA for the CDR3 is TGTGCCAGCAGCCCTACCGGGACCGCGAGCTCCTACAATGAGCAGTTCTTC.

The chain has TRBV4-1 and TRBJ2-1, with 11 bases that match TRBD2. This CDR3 spans 19 amino acids. Unmatched junction bases numbered 11, after V lost 4 bases and J lost 0 bases. Germline-derived CDR1 and CDR2 are MGHRA and YSYEKL. CDR3 coding DNA: TGCGCCAGCAGCCCCCGTTTAGCGGGGGGGCTATTCTCCTACAATGAGCAGTTCTTC. The encoded protein is CASSPRLAGGLFSYNEQFF.

The sample holds a few counts of this clonotype. The rearrangement links TRBV6-1 to TRBJ1-5, with 8 bases matching TRBD1. Germline loops: CDR1 MNHNS, CDR2 SASEGT. V lost 7 bases to trimming and J lost 2 bases; unmatched junction nucleotides: 1. The CDR3 is 13 residues long. CDR3 region: CASTGQGNQPQHF. The DNA of the CDR3 is TGTGCCAGCACGGGACAGGGCAATCAGCCCCAGCATTTT.

This clonotype was recorded a few times. V usage is TRBV15 and J usage is TRBJ1-4; D remains ambiguous. The V and J ends lost 5 bases and 8 bases respectively, with 6 bases between them. The germline V gene has CDR1 LNHNV and CDR2 YYDKDF (reference sequence). The CDR3 contains 11 residues. The CDR3 DNA sequence: TGTGCCACCAGCCCGGGGGAAAAACTGTTTTTT. Translation: CATSPGEKLFF.

The chain couples TRBV12-2 to TRBJ2-1; the table names TRBD1, a call not compared with the DNA. TRBV12-2 is described as a pseudogene. The CDR3 consists of 15 residues. Here the CDR3 DNA reads TGTGCAAGTCGCTTAGCCCACAGGGGGCGGAATGAGCAGTTCTTC. It encodes CASRLAHRGRNEQFF.

In its sample, this clonotype was seen a few times. One junction end does not reproduce the germline sequence, and a read error may be involved. The V gene is TRBV28, the J gene TRBJ1-6; D call uncertain. CDR3 length: 14 amino acids. Germline V gene lookup returns CDR1 MDHEN and CDR2 SYDVKM. CDR3 amino acids: CASSDRPYNSPLHF. CDR3 coding DNA: TGTGCCAGCAGTGACCGGCCTTATAATTCACCCCTCCATTTT.

This clonotype was observed many times. The chain links TRBV7-9 to TRBJ1-1; D not resolved. The CDR3 is 14 amino acids. V was trimmed by 0 bases and J by 3 bases, leaving 8 bases between them. Per the germline V gene, CDR1 is SEHNR and CDR2 is FQNEAQ (reference sequence). Written as DNA, the CDR3 is TGTGCCAGCAGCTTAGCGCTGGGCGACACTGAAGCTTTCTTT. It is translated as CASSLALGDTEAFF.

Only a few counts were recorded for this clonotype. V and J are TRBV6-5 and TRBJ1-5; D is undetermined. The CDR3 totals 13 residues. Trimming removed 2 bases at V and 7 bases at J, with 9 bases between. Germline values: CDR1 MNHEY, CDR2 SVGAGI. The CDR3: CASSYREGQPQHF. DNA for the CDR3: TGTGCCAGCAGTTACAGGGAAGGCCAGCCCCAGCATTTT.

The chain uses TRBV10-2 and TRBJ1-2, with D possibly being TRBD1 (5 bases). The CDR3 is 15 residues long. Germline values: CDR1 WSHSY, CDR2 SAAADI. The V end lost 2 bases, the J end lost 5 bases, and 15 bases lay between the germline ends. Here the CDR3 reads CASSERGRLRYGYTF. In DNA, the CDR3 is TGCGCCAGCAGTGAGAGGGGCCGTCTGAGGTATGGCTACACCTTC.

The sample holds a few counts of this clonotype. The V and J genes are TRBV5-1 and TRBJ1-6; D might be TRBD1 (6 bases). Germline lookup yields CDR1 SGHRS and CDR2 YFSETQ. CDR3 length: 15 amino acids. V was shortened by 0 bases and J by 5 bases, with 9 bases between the two germline ends. The CDR3 region is CASSLDTGNNSPLHF. The CDR3, as DNA: TGCGCCAGCAGCTTGGACACAGGGAATAATTCACCCCTCCACTTT.

This clonotype showed up many times. The CDR3 is CASSPRQGLTSGELFF. CDR3 bases: TGTGCCAGCAGCCCTAGACAGGGGTTAACTTCCGGGGAGCTGTTTTTT. The rearrangement links TRBV7-9 to TRBJ2-2, with 8 bases lining up with TRBD1. Germline loops: CDR1 SEHNR, CDR2 FQNEAQ (reference sequence). Losses at the gene ends were 5 bases for V and 6 bases for J; bases not matched to a gene: 11. This CDR3 has 16 amino acids.

The chain joins TRBV28 to TRBJ2-7; 7 bases align to TRBD1. J was trimmed by 2 bases and V by 5 bases; bases with no gene match: 6. From germline, CDR1 is MDHEN and CDR2 SYDVKM. This CDR3 region has 14 residues. CDR3 nucleotides: TGTGCCAGCAGTGTCGGGACAGCGACCTACGAGCAGTACTTC. This gives the protein CASSVGTATYEQYF.

At least ten counts were recorded for this clonotype. The chain links TRBV10-3 to TRBJ1-6; D unresolved. This CDR3 has 13 residues. The V end was cut by 3 bases, the J end by 8 bases, with 8 bases between. Germline CDR1 ENHRY, CDR2 SYGVKD. CDR3 sequence reads: CAISDNKDSPLHF. CDR3 coding DNA: TGTGCCATCAGTGATAACAAGGATTCACCCCTCCACTTT.

This clonotype was found many times. The chain carries TRBV7-9 and TRBJ1-1, with D unclear. Germline V gives CDR1 SEHNR, CDR2 FQNEAQ (reference sequence). Deletions cut 5 bases from V and 4 bases from J, with 5 bases between. The CDR3 totals 11 residues. CDR3 sequence: CASSQLTEAFF. Written as DNA, the CDR3 is TGTGCCAGCAGCCAGCTCACTGAAGCTTTCTTT.

The chain has TRBV29-1 and TRBJ2-7, with 10 bases fitting TRBD1. Trimming removed 6 bases from V and 3 bases from J; junction bases left unmatched: 5. There are 13 residues in the CDR3. CDR1 is SQVTM and CDR2 is ANQGSEA in the germline V gene. CDR3 region: CSVDRGEGYEQYF. CDR3 in DNA: TGCAGCGTGGACAGGGGGGAAGGCTACGAGCAGTACTTC.

The sample holds a few counts of this clonotype. The chain recombines TRBV1 with TRBJ1-4; the table's D call TRBD1 went unverified against the DNA. TRBV1 is a listed pseudogene. The CDR3 consists of 11 residues. The CDR3 nucleotides are TGCACCAGCAGCCGGGGGGAAAAACTGTTTTTT. Translation gives CTSSRGEKLFF.

Many counts were recorded for this clonotype. This chain links TRBV5-1 with TRBJ1-1, with a possible D match to TRBD1 (5 bases). Germline V gives CDR1 SGHRS, CDR2 YFSETQ. V was shortened by 4 bases and J by 1 base, with 11 bases between the two germline ends. This CDR3 region has 14 residues. The CDR3 nucleotides are TGCGCCAGCAGCCCGGACACCGCGAACACTGAAGCTTTCTTT. Translated, it gives CASSPDTANTEAFF.

Only a few counts were recorded for this clonotype. The chain has TRBV28 and TRBJ2-3; D is perhaps TRBD2 (5 bases). V was pared by 6 bases and J by 5 bases, with 12 bases between. The CDR3 has 13 residues. Germline CDR1 MDHEN, CDR2 SYDVKM. CDR3 amino acids: CASSPGDRDTQYF. The CDR3 region has the DNA TGTGCCAGCAGCCCCGGGGATAGAGATACGCAGTATTTT.

There are a few counts of this clonotype. This rearrangement joins TRBV14 to TRBJ2-1; 8 bases fit TRBD2. The germline CDR1 and CDR2 sequences are SGHDN and FVKESK. The CDR3 has 17 residues. After removal of 4 bases from V and 8 bases from J, the junction contained 16 bases not matched to a gene. CDR3 DNA sequence: TGTGCCAGCAGCCCCATACCAAGCGGGGGACACCTCCATGAGCAGTTCTTC. Its protein product is CASSPIPSGGHLHEQFF.